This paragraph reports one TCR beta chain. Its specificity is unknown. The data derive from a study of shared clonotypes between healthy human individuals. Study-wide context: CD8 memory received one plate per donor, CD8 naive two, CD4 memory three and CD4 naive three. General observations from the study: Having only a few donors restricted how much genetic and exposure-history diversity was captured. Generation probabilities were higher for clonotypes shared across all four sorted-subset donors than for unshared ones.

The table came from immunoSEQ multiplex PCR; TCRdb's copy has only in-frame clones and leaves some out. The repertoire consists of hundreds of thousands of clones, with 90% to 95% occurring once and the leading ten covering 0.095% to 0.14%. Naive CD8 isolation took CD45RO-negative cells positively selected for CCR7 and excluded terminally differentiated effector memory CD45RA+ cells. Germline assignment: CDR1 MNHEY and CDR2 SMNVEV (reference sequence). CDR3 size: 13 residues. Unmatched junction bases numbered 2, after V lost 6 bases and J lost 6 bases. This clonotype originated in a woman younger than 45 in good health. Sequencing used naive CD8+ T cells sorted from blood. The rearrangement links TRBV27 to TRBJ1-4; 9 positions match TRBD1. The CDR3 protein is CASRTGGDEKLFF. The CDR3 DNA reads TGTGCCAGCAGAACAGGGGGCGATGAAAAACTGTTTTTT.